This T cell receptor beta chain was documented in a study of Graves' ophthalmopathy and Graves' hyperthyroidism (dated by TCRdb to 2016 to 2018). About the investigation overall: Peripheral blood was collected at initial diagnosis, prior to any treatment. To tell Graves' ophthalmopathy apart from Graves' hyperthyroidism, and to predict which patients would progress to ophthalmopathy, the study relied on TCR beta repertoire signatures. In total, approximately 140 blood samples were TCR-sequenced: roughly 45 ophthalmopathy, some 80 hyperthyroidism and around 17 hyperthyroidism-to-ophthalmopathy patients. To explore V-J signatures distinguishing ophthalmopathy from hyperthyroidism, a discovery set of 100 or so patients (roughly 45 ophthalmopathy, some 55 stable hyperthyroidism) was enrolled. An independent validation cohort comprised fewer than 20 hyperthyroidism patients and 15 to 17 patients who later progressed from hyperthyroidism to ophthalmopathy. In roughly 6 hyperthyroidism patients, T-cell repertoires of thyroid tissue and blood were compared. Following sample collection, hyperthyroidism patients were given methimazole at a starting dose of 30 mg daily, and ophthalmopathy patients were given high-dose intravenous methylprednisolone. The roughly 94 discovery patients were randomly divided into training and test sets at a 7:3 ratio.

TCR beta CDR3 regions were amplified from RNA transcripts for repertoire sequencing. A first-round RT-PCR used HTBI primers with the Qiagen OneStep RT-PCR kit, followed by a second-round multiplex PCR, size selection and purification. Sequencing of the libraries was carried out on an Illumina HiSeq2000 in paired-end mode with 100 bp reads. Turning to the authors' computational methods: SOAPnuke was used for read processing, and reads with adapters, uncalled bases, a mean Phred below 15, or no exact constant-primer or identifier match were discarded. COPE v1.2.5 was used to merge the high-quality paired reads. Each unique nucleotide sequence was treated as a clonotype, and MiTCR v1.1 was used to align the clonotypes to the IMGT TRB V, D and J references. Only V-J combinations with frequency above 0.0001 were analysed, covering approximately 99% of repertoires. For each V-J combination, a TCR clonal expansion and chaos score was defined as the ratio of F50 clonal expansion to chaos observed in the TCRdist matrix. Welch's t-statistics and random forest were used to narrow the features down to around twelve V-J combinations, which were then fed into a naive Bayes classifier. The Morisita-Horn index was used to measure how similar the thyroid and blood repertoires were. TCRdb reanalyzed the raw reads on its own, using fastp at Q25 for trimming and MiXCR for clone calling, and kept in-frame beta chains. Each entry merges the rows of one CDR3 protein and shows their most common DNA and genes. TCRdb's processing, not the study's, gives the V and J calls here. The sample profile shows hundreds of thousands of distinct CDR3 sequences; 20% to 25% of them were found once. Approximately 7% of the sample is taken by the ten largest.

This clonotype was counted at least ten times. Its antigen is currently not known. Base-call qualities are not available, and no considerably larger clone is one nucleotide away. Hyperthyroidism was considered stable if no progression to ophthalmopathy occurred within 18 months of follow-up. Hyperthyroidism patients were newly diagnosed, were aged 18 to 65 years, and had a disease duration under 2 months. Anyone with other autoimmune diseases, uncontrolled infections, pregnancy or lactation was excluded from the study. Clinical symptoms, serum thyroxine, TRAb, thyroid ultrasound and orbital computed tomography were used for diagnosis. Ficoll-Paque density gradient centrifugation was used to isolate PBMCs from 8.5 to 10 ml of fresh peripheral blood. Total RNA was extracted with Trizol reagent and quality-checked on an Agilent 2100 Bioanalyzer. Trimming accounts for 1 base at V and 8 bases at J, while the number of junction bases matched to no gene is 9. From the cysteine up to the phenylalanine, the CDR3 has a length of 16 residues. Just the 48-base CDR3 DNA is kept, in frame starting at base 1.

The full study reports these points: In cross-validation, the 13-signature model distinguished ophthalmopathy from stable hyperthyroidism with approximately 90% sensitivity and over 81% specificity, while in the test set the corresponding values were about 79% and 69%. No statistical method was used to set the sample size in advance, and the investigators knew which group each participant was assigned to. Most expanded thyroid clonotypes with a frequency above 0.001 also appeared in blood, which suggests that blood repertoires may reflect the immune response in the thyroid. In validation, the model predicted ophthalmopathy progression with roughly 68% sensitivity and about 77% specificity; some 13 predicted patients were CT-confirmed with GO in a median of approximately 6.5 months.

The chain couples TRBV12-3 or TRBV12-4 to TRBJ2-2; 8 central nucleotides agree with TRBD2. This TCR was sampled from a woman between 18 and 29 years old with stable Graves' hyperthyroidism. Some clones in this sample may be carry-over from other donors' samples. Donor details come from another sample of the same person, matched by shared clones. The sequenced sample was peripheral blood. The nucleotides are TGTGCCAGCAGTTTAGATCCGGGGGGGATCGCTGGGGAGCTGTTTTTT. Its coded protein is CASSLDPGGIAGELFF.